Shown below are 9 T cell receptor beta chains from a single sample sequenced in a study of beta chain features in type 1 diabetes. Investigators reverse transcribed all isolated RNA, so they sequenced expressed TCRB transcripts. Libraries were prepared by immunoSEQ multiplex PCR; TCRdb keeps only in-frame clonotypes and omits some of them. The table has more than 85,000 clones, 40% seen once; the top ten hold over 0.05%. Sequencing was performed on stem cell memory CD4+ T cells from blood. These receptors all come from a woman under 30 in good health.

The V call is TRBV30, the J call TRBJ2-1, with D possibly being TRBD2 (5 bases). Deletions cut 4 bases from V and 9 bases from J, with 25 bases between. The CDR3 runs 16 residues. Germline assignment: CDR1 GTSNPN and CDR2 SVGIG (reference sequence). The CDR3 region has the DNA TGTGCCTGGACGCCCGGGGTGGGGTCACCCGCTGCTGAGCAGTTCTTC. It specifies CAWTPGVGSPAAEQFF.

This chain links TRBV7-2 with TRBJ2-7, with D possibly matching TRBD2 (5 bases). V was clipped by 6 bases and J by 2 bases, with 8 bases between them. The CDR3 length is 12 residues. In germline, CDR1 is SGHTA, CDR2 FQGNSA. The CDR3 DNA reads as TGTGCCAGCAGGAGGGAGACCTACGAGCAGTACTTC. Its translation is CASRRETYEQYF.

The chain recombines TRBV28 with TRBJ2-7, with TRBD2 matching 8 bases. V trimming: 5 bases; J trimming: 3 bases; junction bases outside the gene matches: 15. The CDR3 is 17 amino acids. Germline V gene data show CDR1 as MDHEN and CDR2 as SYDVKM. Here the CDR3 DNA reads TGTGCCAGCAGTACCCTCCATTCTTTACTAGCGGACTACGAGCAGTACTTC. Amino acid sequence: CASSTLHSLLADYEQYF.

This clone was seen more than once but under ten times. The chain joins TRBV7-7 to TRBJ2-7; D possibly corresponds to TRBD1 (5 bases). Germline V CDR1 and CDR2: SSHAT, FNYEAQ (reference sequence). With 5 bases removed from V and 6 bases from J, the gap between germline ends came to 14 bases. The CDR3 contains 13 residues. The CDR3 spells CASSATEFGEQYF. The DNA of the CDR3 is TGTGCCAGCAGCGCGACAGAGTTCGGCGAGCAGTACTTC.

The chain has TRBV5-1 and TRBJ2-7, with D unclear. Germline-derived CDR1 and CDR2 are SGHRS and YFSETQ. CDR3 length: 11 amino acids. Trimming stripped 4 bases from V and 1 base from J, with 3 bases between. The chain's CDR3 is CASSQSYEQYF. CDR3 bases: TGCGCCAGCAGCCAGTCCTACGAGCAGTACTTC.

The V gene is TRBV5-1, the J gene TRBJ1-3, with TRBD1 matching 9 bases. This CDR3 is 20 amino acids long. From germline, CDR1 is SGHRS and CDR2 YFSETQ. The V segment lost 0 bases and the J segment 0 bases; nucleotides outside the gene matches: 13. The CDR3 DNA sequence: TGCGCCAGCAGCTTGGGAGGACAGGGGACATCCCGTACCTCTGGAAACACCATATATTTT. It translates to CASSLGGQGTSRTSGNTIYF.

V and J are TRBV30 and TRBJ2-1; TRBD2 is a possible D gene (5 bases). Per germline, CDR1 GTSNPN and CDR2 SVGIG (reference sequence). Trimming removed 2 bases from V and 2 bases from J, with 16 bases in between. CDR3 length: 16 residues. CDR3 nucleotide sequence: TGTGCCTGGAGTTCCATCGGGGAGTTGACCTACAATGAGCAGTTCTTC. Protein product: CAWSSIGELTYNEQFF. Supplemented by reference TRBV30 and TRBJ2-1, the full variable domain reads SQTIHQWPATLVQPVGSPLSLECTVEGTSNPNLYWYRQAAGRGLQLLFYSVGIGQISSEVPQNLSASRPQDRQFILSSKKLLLSDSGFYLCAWSSIGELTYNEQFFGPGTRLTVL.

This clone was seen more than once but under ten times. The chain is built from TRBV11-1 and TRBJ1-1, with D possibly being TRBD1 (5 bases). CDR3 length: 14 amino acids. V was clipped by 1 base and J by 5 bases, with 11 bases between them. Germline assignment: CDR1 SGHAT and CDR2 FQDESV (reference sequence). The CDR3 DNA follows: TGTGCCAGCAGCTTAGTTCGGGGGACTACTGAAGCTTTCTTT. It yields the protein CASSLVRGTTEAFF.

J is TRBJ2-5 and V is TRBV15; 9 nucleotides align to TRBD2. The CDR3 sequence is 18 residues long. With V trimmed by 1 base and J by 2 bases, 11 bases remained unmatched. Germline CDR1 reads LNHNV; CDR2 reads YYDKDF (reference sequence). CDR3 region: CATSRVTSGLPLQETQYF. The CDR3 DNA is TGTGCCACCAGCAGAGTAACTAGCGGGCTCCCCCTTCAAGAGACCCAGTACTTC.